This T cell receptor beta chain was documented in a study of shared clonotypes between healthy human individuals. The wider study: CD4 naive and CD4 memory each took three plates per donor, while CD8 naive took two and CD8 memory one. Regarding the study as a whole: Non-shared clonotypes were found to have lower generation probabilities than the clonotypes that were shared by all four of the sorted-subset donors. It was the few donors that limited the genetic and exposure-history diversity represented.

Points on this clone: The antigen remains unidentified.

Measured with immunoSEQ multiplex PCR; TCRdb has only the in-frame clones, and not every one. The sample yields about 2.3 million clones, 85% to 95% seen once. In germline, CDR1 is LNHDA, CDR2 SQIVND (reference sequence). There are 17 residues in the CDR3. V was clipped by 1 base and J by 1 base, with 14 bases between them. This TCR derives from a man aged 18 to 29 in good health. Some clones in this sample may be carry-over from other donors' samples. The specimen sequenced was naive CD4+ T cells from PBMCs. Noted subset: CD45RA+ positively selected. The rearrangement joins TRBV19 to TRBJ1-5, with D hard to call. CDR3 in amino acids: CASSIGAGGVSNQPQHF. In DNA, the CDR3 is TGTGCCAGTAGTATAGGGGCGGGCGGGGTGAGCAATCAGCCCCAGCATTTT.